These 24 T cell receptor beta chains were sequenced from one sample in a study of identical twins (dated by TCRdb to 2016 to 2017). Library prep was done by 5' RACE. The listed sequencing device is Illumina HiSeq 2000. TCRdb cleaned the public reads at Q25 with fastp, built clones with MiXCR and kept in-frame beta chains. Each CDR3 protein gets just one entry, which takes the most common genes and DNA from the rows behind it. The sample data list a few hundred thousand distinct CDR3 sequences, and roughly 10% of these were observed just once. Approximately 6.5% of the sample rests with the top ten. These same data were also listed under a study on yellow fever vaccine responses in identical twins.

The source material was CD8+ T cells sorted from blood. These receptors were collected from a woman younger than 35 in good health.

This clonotype came up many times. The CDR3 DNA sequence: TGTGCCACCAGCAGAGAGGGTACCTACTCTAGCACAGATACGCAGTATTTT. Amino acids: CATSREGTYSSTDTQYF. This chain links TRBV15 with TRBJ2-3; D is undetermined. With 0 bases removed from V and 0 bases from J, the gap between germline ends came to 13 bases. Germline assignment: CDR1 LNHNV and CDR2 YYDKDF (reference sequence). The CDR3 runs to 17 residues. The variable domain in full, completed from reference TRBV15 and TRBJ2-3, reads DAMVIQNPRYQVTQFGKPVTLSCSQTLNHNVMYWYQQKSSQAPKLLFHYYDKDFNNEADTPDNFQSRRPNTSFCFLDIRSPGLGDTAMYLCATSREGTYSSTDTQYFGPGTRLTVL.

The V call is TRBV12-5, the J call TRBJ2-1; a possible D gene is TRBD1 (6 bases). V lost 6 bases and J 0 bases, leaving 15 bases between the germline ends. CDR3 length: 16 residues. Germline values: CDR1 LGHNT, CDR2 FRNRAP. CDR3 bases: TGTGCTAGTGGATCGGACAGTCACAGCTCCTACAATGAGCAGTTCTTC. Translated, it gives CASGSDSHSSYNEQFF. Full variable domain (rest looked up from reference TRBV12-5 and TRBJ2-1): DARVTQTPRHKVTEMGQEVTMRCQPILGHNTVFWYRQTMMQGLELLAYFRNRAPLDDSGMPKDRFSAEMPDATLATLKIQPSEPRDSAVYFCASGSDSHSSYNEQFFGPGTRLTVL.

The V call is TRBV4-3, the J call TRBJ2-7; TRBD2 aligns across 9 bases. The length of the CDR3 is 19 residues. Trimming took 0 bases from V and 3 from J; bases not matched to a gene: 15. Looked up from germline, CDR1 is LGHNA and CDR2 is YSLEER. The CDR3 region is CASSQEILAGLEGGYEQYF. CDR3 DNA: TGCGCCAGCAGCCAAGAGATCCTAGCGGGACTGGAGGGGGGCTACGAGCAGTACTTC.

The V and J genes are TRBV7-8 and TRBJ2-7; D is unclear. The V end lost 2 bases, the J end lost 3 bases, and 11 bases lay between the germline ends. The CDR3 runs to 14 residues. Germline V gives CDR1 SGHVS, CDR2 FQNEAQ. CDR3 residues: CASSLLAADYEQYF. Written as DNA, the CDR3 is TGTGCCAGCAGCTTACTTGCCGCGGACTACGAGCAGTACTTC.

This clonotype was seen at least ten times. The V call is TRBV5-6, the J call TRBJ2-1, with TRBD1 as a possible D gene (6 bases). The CDR3 runs to 15 residues. Trimming left V 2 bases short and J 3 bases short, with 12 bases between. CDR1 SGHDT and CDR2 YYEEEE come from the germline V gene. The CDR3 DNA reads TGTGCCAGCAGCTTCGCCGGACAGAACTACAATGAGCAGTTCTTC. Its protein product is CASSFAGQNYNEQFF.

This clonotype has a count of ten or more. The V gene is TRBV29-1, the J gene TRBJ1-1, with D perhaps matching TRBD1 (6 bases). With 4 bases removed from V and 2 bases from J, the gap between germline ends came to 8 bases. Germline lookup yields CDR1 SQVTM and CDR2 ANQGSEA. This CDR3 is built from 12 residues. CDR3 sequence (DNA): TGCAGCGTTGTGGGACAAAACACTGAAGCTTTCTTT. Its protein product is CSVVGQNTEAFF.

This clonotype was seen many times. This rearrangement joins TRBV29-1 to TRBJ2-7; weak D call: TRBD1 (6 bases). CDR3 size: 12 residues. Trimming shortened V by 5 bases and J by 4 bases, and 12 bases separated the two germline ends. Germline V gene lookup returns CDR1 SQVTM and CDR2 ANQGSEA. CDR3 protein: CSVKSGAYEQYF. The CDR3 coding sequence is TGCAGCGTTAAATCAGGGGCTTACGAGCAGTACTTC.

This clonotype occurred a few times. The gene calls are TRBV27 and TRBJ2-7; either TRBD1 or TRBD2 may supply D (6 bases each). CDR1 and CDR2 from the germline V gene are MNHEY and SMNVEV (reference sequence). Trimming removed 6 bases at V and 2 bases at J, with 17 bases between. The CDR3 sequence is 15 residues long. CDR3 DNA sequence: TGTGCCAGCAGCTCCGTAGGGGGGCTCCCCTACGAGCAGTACTTC. It is translated as CASSSVGGLPYEQYF.

There are a few counts of this clonotype. CDR3 sequence reads: CASSPDSLGETQYF. Here the CDR3 DNA reads TGTGCCAGCAGCCCAGACAGCCTTGGCGAGACCCAGTACTTC. The V and J genes are TRBV7-9 and TRBJ2-5, with D perhaps matching TRBD1 (5 bases). This CDR3 has 14 amino acids. V lost 5 bases, J lost 5 bases, and 15 bases lay in between. Per germline, CDR1 SEHNR and CDR2 FQNEAQ (reference sequence).

V is TRBV7-3 and J is TRBJ2-5, with TRBD1 identical over 7 bases. Germline V lookup: CDR1 SGHTA, CDR2 FQGTGA. The CDR3 sequence is 15 residues long. V shed 4 bases, J shed 1 base, and the junction held 6 bases outside the gene matches. The CDR3 protein is CASSYTGQLQETQYF. DNA of the CDR3: TGTGCCAGCAGCTATACGGGACAGCTCCAAGAGACCCAGTACTTC. Full variable domain (rest looked up from reference TRBV7-3 and TRBJ2-5): GAGVSQTPSNKVTEKGKYVELRCDPISGHTALYWYRQSLGQGPEFLIYFQGTGAADDSGLPNDRFFAVRPEGSVSTLKIQRTERGDSAVYLCASSYTGQLQETQYFGPGTRLLVL.

The CDR3 sequence: CASSQDASYEQYF. The CDR3 nucleotides read TGCGCCAGCAGCCAAGACGCCTCCTACGAGCAGTACTTC. The genes are TRBV4-3 and TRBJ2-7; no definite D call. The CDR3 runs 13 residues. V was clipped by 0 bases and J by 0 bases, with 3 bases between them. The V gene's germline CDR1 is LGHNA and CDR2 YSLEER.

This clonotype has just a few counts. V usage is TRBV7-2 and J usage is TRBJ1-1; unclear D gene. CDR3 size: 13 residues. The V gene's germline CDR1 is SGHTA and CDR2 FQGNSA. V was clipped by 7 bases and J by 0 bases, with 9 bases between them. The CDR3 sequence is CASNPLMNTEAFF. The CDR3, as DNA: TGTGCCAGCAACCCGCTAATGAACACTGAAGCTTTCTTT. The full variable domain, with the rest looked up from reference TRBV7-2 and TRBJ1-1, is GAGVSQSPSNKVTEKGKDVELRCDPISGHTALYWYRQSLGQGLEFLIYFQGNSAPDKSGLPSDRFSAERTGGSVSTLTIQRTQQEDSAVYLCASNPLMNTEAFFGQGTRLTVV.

In this sample, this clonotype turned up many times. The CDR3 region is CSASGYNQPQHF. The DNA for the CDR3 is TGCAGTGCTTCAGGTTACAATCAGCCCCAGCATTTT. This chain uses TRBV20-1 with TRBJ1-5, with no clear D. Per the germline V gene, CDR1 is DFQATT and CDR2 is SNEGSKA (reference sequence). V dropped 5 bases and J dropped 3 bases, with 8 bases sitting between them. CDR3 length: 12 amino acids.

This chain joins TRBV25-1 and TRBJ2-2; 14 bases agree with TRBD2. CDR1 and CDR2 (germline): MGHDK, SYGVNS. This CDR3 spans 16 amino acids. V lost 7 bases to trimming and J lost 4 bases; unmatched junction nucleotides: 5. This CDR3 is CASTPTSGGVTGELFF. The CDR3 region has the DNA TGTGCCAGCACCCCGACTAGCGGGGGGGTCACCGGGGAGCTGTTTTTT.

This clonotype was observed many times. The V and J genes are TRBV5-4 and TRBJ2-1, with unresolved D. Between the trimmed V and J ends, which lost 6 bases and 14 bases, there was a span of 15 bases. This CDR3 comprises 11 residues. The germline V gene has CDR1 SGHNT and CDR2 YYREEE (reference sequence). The CDR3 DNA reads TGTGCCAGCACCCCGGTAAGGGAAAAGTTCTTC. Protein product: CASTPVREKFF.

This clonotype has only a few counts. The V and J genes are TRBV7-9 and TRBJ2-2; no clear D. This CDR3 has 16 amino acids. The V gene lost 2 bases and the J gene lost 0 bases, with 10 bases spanning the gap. Germline V gene data show CDR1 as SEHNR and CDR2 as FQNEAQ (reference sequence). The CDR3 nucleotides are TGTGCCAGCAGCTTATTTGCAACTCCGAACACCGGGGAGCTGTTTTTT. This codes for CASSLFATPNTGELFF.

A few counts support this clonotype. The chain carries TRBV12-3 or TRBV12-4 and TRBJ2-5; 14 bases map to TRBD2. V shed 6 bases, J shed 5 bases, and the junction held 5 bases outside the gene matches. The CDR3 covers 15 residues. DNA for the CDR3: TGTGCCAGCAGACTGGGACTAGCGGGAGAGGAGACCCAGTACTTC. As protein: CASRLGLAGEETQYF.

Only a few counts were recorded for this clonotype. This chain links TRBV28 with TRBJ2-1; 7 bases match TRBD2. V gave up 5 bases and J gave up 2 bases; unmatched junction bases: 6. Germline CDR1 and CDR2: MDHEN and SYDVKM. CDR3 length: 15 residues. The CDR3, as DNA: TGTGCCAGCAGTGTACTAGCGAACACCTACAATGAGCAGTTCTTC. It codes for CASSVLANTYNEQFF.

The CDR3 DNA is TGTGCCAGCAGCCCCTCTACGGCCTACGAGCAGTACGTC. This translates into CASSPSTAYEQYV. The rearrangement uses TRBV7-9 and TRBJ2-7; D is unresolved. This CDR3 contains 13 residues. CDR1 is SEHNR and CDR2 is FQNEAQ in the germline V gene (reference sequence). The V gene lost 5 bases and the J gene lost 2 bases, with 10 bases spanning the gap.

The rearrangement links TRBV27 to TRBJ2-5, with D possibly TRBD1 on 6 matching bases. V was trimmed by 9 bases and J by 2 bases, leaving 13 bases between them. Per the germline V gene, CDR1 is MNHEY and CDR2 is SMNVEV (reference sequence). There are 13 residues in the CDR3. The CDR3 nucleotides read TGTGCCAGTCAAAGGACAGCTCAAGAGACCCAGTACTTC. Protein sequence: CASQRTAQETQYF.

The gene calls are TRBV27 and TRBJ2-2, with TRBD1 identical over 11 bases. CDR3 length: 14 amino acids. CDR1 is MNHEY and CDR2 is SMNVEV in the germline V gene (reference sequence). The ends lost 5 bases at V and 10 bases at J; junction bases unmatched: 6. For the CDR3, the DNA is TGTGCCAGCAGTCCGGGGACAGGGGGGGCGGAGCTGTTTTTT. Residues: CASSPGTGGAELFF.

The chain joins TRBV7-2 to TRBJ2-6, with TRBD1 matching over 7 bases. Unmatched junction bases numbered 8, after V lost 6 bases and J lost 0 bases. The germline V gene encodes CDR1 SGHTA and CDR2 FQGNSA. This CDR3 contains 17 residues. CDR3 residues: CASSYPGQISGANVLTF. The CDR3 DNA is TGTGCCAGCAGTTATCCGGGACAGATCTCTGGGGCCAACGTCCTGACTTTC.

J is TRBJ2-5 and V is TRBV4-2; D perhaps matches TRBD2 (6 bases). Germline V gene sequence: CDR1 LGHNA, CDR2 YNFKEQ. Trimming pared 0 bases from V and 5 bases from J, leaving 10 bases between. This CDR3 is 14 amino acids long. In nucleotides, the CDR3 is TGTGCCAGCAGCCAAGAGGAGGGTGCGGAGACCCAGTACTTC. It is translated as CASSQEEGAETQYF.

V gene TRBV29-1 combines with J gene TRBJ1-1; D remains ambiguous. The CDR3 covers 12 residues. Germline V CDR1 and CDR2: SQVTM, ANQGSEA. Trimming stripped 3 bases from V and 4 bases from J, with 9 bases between. This CDR3 is CSVESESTEAFF. The CDR3 DNA sequence: TGCAGCGTTGAGTCTGAGAGCACTGAAGCTTTCTTT.